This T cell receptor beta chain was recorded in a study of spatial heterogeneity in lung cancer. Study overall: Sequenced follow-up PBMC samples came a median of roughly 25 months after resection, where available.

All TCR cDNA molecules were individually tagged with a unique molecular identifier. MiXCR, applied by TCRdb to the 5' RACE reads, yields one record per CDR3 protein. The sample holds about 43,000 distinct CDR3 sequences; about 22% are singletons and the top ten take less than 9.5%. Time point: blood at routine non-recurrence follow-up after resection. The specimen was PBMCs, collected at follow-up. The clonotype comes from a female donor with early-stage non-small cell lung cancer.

The CDR3 nucleotides are TGTGCCAGCAGCATCACAGATACGCAGTATTTT. This codes for CASSITDTQYF. The chain carries TRBV7-9 and TRBJ2-3; no reliable D call. This CDR3 contains 11 residues. The V and J ends lost 5 bases and 2 bases respectively, with 2 bases between them. CDR1 is SEHNR and CDR2 is FQNEAQ in the germline V gene (reference sequence).